This T cell receptor (beta chain) was captured by sequencing in a study of graft-versus-host responses after intestinal transplantation. Study context: Once they had received anti-thymocyte globulin induction, all recipients took tacrolimus and steroids for about three years.

The CDR3 is 17 residues long. Germline loops: CDR1 SGDLS, CDR2 YYNGEE. The germline V and J ends were trimmed by 1 base and 4 bases, with 15 bases remaining between them. For this clone: Its antigen remains unknown.

Libraries were prepared by immunoSEQ multiplex PCR; TCRdb keeps only in-frame clonotypes and omits some of them. This table has more than 95,000 clones, over 75% appearing once. Points from the study as a whole: Peak GvH clone levels in circulation were associated with early post-transplant HvG declines. High graft-versus-host to host-versus-graft T cell clonal ratios marked allografts of patients with graft-donor macrochimerism.

This sequence originates from a human donor who received an intestinal transplant. Material: unstimulated CD4+ T cells sorted from spleen or lymph node cells, obtained before intestinal transplant. V is TRBV9 and J is TRBJ2-6, with D perhaps assigned TRBD1 or TRBD2 (5 bases each). The CDR3 bases are TGTGCCAGCAGCGTACGTGGGACGTCGCTCGGGGCCAACGTCCTGACTTTC. Translating gives CASSVRGTSLGANVLTF. The full variable domain, completed using reference TRBV9 and TRBJ2-6, is DSGVTQTPKHLITATGQRVTLRCSPRSGDLSVYWYQQSLDQGLQFLIQYYNGEERAKGNILERFSAQQFPDLHSELNLSSLELGDSALYFCASSVRGTSLGANVLTFGAGSRLTVL.